Included here is one T cell receptor (beta chain) sequence, with context. The source of the sample is a study of blood T cell repertoires in COVID-19. For the study at large: There were acute and convalescent COVID-19 samples, and they came from the United States, Italy and Spain. Sources were T cells, B-cell-depleted T cells, or PBMCs; the material itself was cDNA or gDNA.

Original handling: Reference gene primer amplification gave estimated nucleated cell counts. The assay was immunoSEQ multiplex PCR, and TCRdb's table has in-frame clones only and misses some. For V, J and clone size, that table is used; D and trimming come from the DNA. Of about 140,000 clones in the sample, over 75% were seen once. J lost 1 base, V lost 4 bases, and 8 bases had no gene match. The CDR3 runs to 17 residues. From germline, CDR1 is SGHKS and CDR2 YYEKEE (reference sequence). The chain recombines TRBV5-5 with TRBJ1-5, with TRBD1 matching over 10 bases. This clonotype was sampled from a human donor in a cohort sampled during active COVID-19. The sample was peripheral blood. CDR3 coding DNA: TGTGCCAGCAGCCCCCGGGACAGGGGCGTAAGCAATCAGCCCCAGCATTTT. It is translated as CASSPRDRGVSNQPQHF.